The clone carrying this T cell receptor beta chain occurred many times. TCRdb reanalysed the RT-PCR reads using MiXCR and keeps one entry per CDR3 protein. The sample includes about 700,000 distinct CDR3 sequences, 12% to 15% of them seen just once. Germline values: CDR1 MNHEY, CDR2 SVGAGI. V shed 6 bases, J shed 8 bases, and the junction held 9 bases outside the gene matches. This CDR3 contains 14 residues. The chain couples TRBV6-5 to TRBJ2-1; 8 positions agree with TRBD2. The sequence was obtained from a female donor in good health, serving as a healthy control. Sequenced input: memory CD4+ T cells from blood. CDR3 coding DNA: TGTGCCAGCAGACTTAGCGGGATAGGGGATGAGCAGTTCTTC. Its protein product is CASRLSGIGDEQFF.